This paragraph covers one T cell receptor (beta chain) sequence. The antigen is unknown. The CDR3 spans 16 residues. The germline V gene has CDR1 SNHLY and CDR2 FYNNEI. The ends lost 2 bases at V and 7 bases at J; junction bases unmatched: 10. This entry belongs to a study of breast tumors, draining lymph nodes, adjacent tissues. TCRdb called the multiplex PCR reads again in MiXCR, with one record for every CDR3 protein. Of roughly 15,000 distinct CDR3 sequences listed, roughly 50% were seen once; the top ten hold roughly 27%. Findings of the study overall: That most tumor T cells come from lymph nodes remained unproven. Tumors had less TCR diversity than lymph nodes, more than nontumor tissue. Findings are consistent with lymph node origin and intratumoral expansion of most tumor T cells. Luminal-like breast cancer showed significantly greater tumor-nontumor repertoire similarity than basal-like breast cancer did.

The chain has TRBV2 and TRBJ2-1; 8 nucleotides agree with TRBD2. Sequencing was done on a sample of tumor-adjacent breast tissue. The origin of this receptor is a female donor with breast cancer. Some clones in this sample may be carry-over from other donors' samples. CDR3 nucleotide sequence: TGTGCCAGCAGTGAAAATCCGAGCGGGAGTGAGAATGAGCAGTTCTTC. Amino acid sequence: CASSENPSGSENEQFF. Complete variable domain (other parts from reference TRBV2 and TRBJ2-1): EPEVTQTPSHQVTQMGQEVILRCVPISNHLYFYWYRQILGQKVEFLVSFYNNEISEKSEIFDDQFSVERPDGSNFTLKIRSTKLEDSAMYFCASSENPSGSENEQFFGPGTRLTVL.